These 14 T cell receptor beta chains were sequenced from one sample in a study of blood T cell repertoires in COVID-19. The data were produced by immunoSEQ multiplex PCR, yet TCRdb's version contains in-frame clones alone and is incomplete. The sample comprises 200,000 to 250,000 clones, around 86% of which are singletons, and around 5.4% rests with the top ten. Sequenced material: peripheral blood. These receptors all stem from a human donor in a cohort sampled during active COVID-19.

The chain combines TRBV9 with TRBJ1-2; 7 nucleotides match TRBD1. The CDR3 spans 13 residues. The V gene's germline CDR1 is SGDLS and CDR2 YYNGEE. After removal of 3 bases from V and 8 bases from J, the junction contained 7 bases not matched to a gene. CDR3 nucleotides: TGTGCCAGCAGCGCCCGGGACAGTGGCGGCTACACCTTC. As protein: CASSARDSGGYTF. Full variable domain (remainder filled in from reference TRBV9 and TRBJ1-2): DSGVTQTPKHLITATGQRVTLRCSPRSGDLSVYWYQQSLDQGLQFLIQYYNGEERAKGNILERFSAQQFPDLHSELNLSSLELGDSALYFCASSARDSGGYTFGSGTRLTVV.

This clone was found many times. V usage is TRBV5-7 and J usage is TRBJ1-5; 10 nucleotides match TRBD1. TRBV5-7 has ORF status, its function being uncertain. V lost 3 bases to trimming and J lost 6 bases; unmatched junction nucleotides: 6. The CDR3 runs to 15 residues. DNA of the CDR3: TGTGCCAGCAGCTCGACAGGGGGCGATGGTCAGCCCCAGCATTTT. Translation: CASSSTGGDGQPQHF.

The chain employs TRBV27 and TRBJ2-4; 11 bases map to TRBD1. Trimming cost V 6 bases and J 8 bases; bases outside gene matches: 6. Germline CDR1 is MNHEY and CDR2 is SMNVEV (reference sequence). This CDR3 comprises 14 residues. DNA of the CDR3: TGTGCCAGCAGGCGAGGACAGGGGGCATACATTCAGTACTTC. This translates into CASRRGQGAYIQYF.

The chain joins TRBV18 to TRBJ2-7; possible D gene TRBD1, 5 bases. Germline CDR1 and CDR2: KGHSH and LQKENI. The CDR3 extends over 13 amino acids. Trimming removed 3 bases from V and 3 bases from J, with 9 bases in between. CDR3 sequence: CASSPTTDYEQYF. DNA for the CDR3: TGTGCCAGCTCACCGACGACAGACTACGAGCAGTACTTC.

The V and J genes are TRBV28 and TRBJ2-7, with 10 bases aligning to TRBD2. Trimming cost V 6 bases and J 3 bases; bases outside gene matches: 8. CDR1 and CDR2 from the germline V gene are MDHEN and SYDVKM. The CDR3 is 15 residues long. CDR3: CASRLSGRVVYEQYF. DNA of the CDR3: TGTGCCAGCAGGTTGAGCGGGAGGGTAGTCTACGAGCAGTACTTC. The full variable domain, rest sourced from reference TRBV28 and TRBJ2-7, is DVKVTQSSRYLVKRTGEKVFLECVQDMDHENMFWYRQDPGLGLRLIYFSYDVKMKEKGDIPEGYSVSREKKERFSLILESASTNQTSMYLCASRLSGRVVYEQYFGPGTRLTVT.

The V and J genes are TRBV28 and TRBJ2-1, with 11 bases that match TRBD2. This CDR3 has 12 amino acids. Per the germline V gene, CDR1 is MDHEN and CDR2 is SYDVKM. V was clipped by 7 bases and J by 12 bases; unmatched bases: 5. CDR3 residues: CASTHGLAGQFF. In nucleotides, the CDR3 is TGTGCCAGCACTCACGGACTAGCGGGGCAGTTCTTC.

The chain combines TRBV4-2 with TRBJ1-2; 11 bases fit TRBD1. V was clipped by 0 bases and J by 3 bases; unmatched bases: 6. The CDR3 length is 17 residues. CDR1 and CDR2 from the germline V gene are LGHNA and YNFKEQ. In nucleotides, the CDR3 is TGTGCCAGCAGCCAAGAGGACAGGGGGCAGGTAGACTATGGCTACACCTTC. Protein: CASSQEDRGQVDYGYTF.

The rearrangement uses TRBV15 and TRBJ2-3, with TRBD2 as a possible D gene (5 bases). Trimming removed 3 bases at V and 6 bases at J, with 7 bases between. The length of the CDR3 is 12 residues. The germline V gene has CDR1 LNHNV and CDR2 YYDKDF (reference sequence). The CDR3 sequence is CATSRREDTQYF. Here the CDR3 DNA reads TGTGCCACCAGCAGGAGGGAGGATACGCAGTATTTT.

The rearrangement joins TRBV6-2 or TRBV6-3 to TRBJ2-1; 13 positions match TRBD2. In germline, CDR1 is MNHEY, CDR2 SVGEGT. After removal of 4 bases from V and 6 bases from J, the junction contained 3 bases not matched to a gene. The CDR3 extends over 15 amino acids. CDR3 in amino acids: CASSWTSGRLNEQFF. The CDR3 DNA follows: TGTGCCAGCAGTTGGACTAGCGGGAGACTCAATGAGCAGTTCTTC.

This clone was observed once. The chain combines TRBV3-1 (or the pseudogene TRBV3-2) with TRBJ2-5; 10 bases map to TRBD2. The CDR3 is made up of 16 amino acids. Germline V CDR1 and CDR2: LGHDT, YNNKEL (reference sequence). J was trimmed by 5 bases and V by 1 base; bases with no gene match: 7. CDR3 coding DNA: TGTGCCAGCAGCCAAGGGGTAGCGGGAGGCGAGGAGACCCAGTACTTC. Its protein product is CASSQGVAGGEETQYF.

The genes are TRBV7-8 and TRBJ2-7; a weak D match, TRBD1 (6 bases). V lost 4 bases and J 6 bases, leaving 19 bases between the germline ends. Per germline, CDR1 SGHVS and CDR2 FQNEAQ. The CDR3 covers 15 residues. The CDR3 sequence: CASSSTFLGTIEQYF. DNA of the CDR3: TGTGCCAGCAGCTCCACTTTCTTAGGGACAATCGAGCAGTACTTC. Filled out from reference TRBV7-8 and TRBJ2-7, the complete variable domain reads GAGVSQSPRYKVAKRGQDVALRCDPISGHVSLFWYQQALGQGPEFLTYFQNEAQLDKSGLPSDRFFAERPEGSVSTLKIQRTQQEDSAVYLCASSSTFLGTIEQYFGPGTRLTVT.

This clone has a single count. This rearrangement joins TRBV3-1 (or the pseudogene TRBV3-2) to TRBJ2-7; 10 bases are shared with TRBD1. With V trimmed by 0 bases and J by 7 bases, 12 bases remained unmatched. CDR3 length equals 17 residues. The germline CDR1 and CDR2 sequences are LGHDT and YNNKEL (reference sequence). CDR3 residues: CASSQDRDLDRGREQYF. DNA of the CDR3: TGTGCCAGCAGCCAAGATAGGGACCTGGACAGGGGGAGAGAGCAGTACTTC.

The genes are TRBV18 and TRBJ1-3; D may be TRBD1 (6 bases). Germline CDR1 reads KGHSH; CDR2 reads LQKENI. V lost 3 bases to trimming and J lost 4 bases, with 10 bases between them. The CDR3 has 14 amino acids. The CDR3 protein is CASSPGTTGNTIYF. CDR3 DNA: TGTGCCAGCTCACCCGGGACAACCGGAAACACCATATATTTT.

V and J are TRBV28 and TRBJ2-5, with 13 bases aligning to TRBD2. V gave up 3 bases and J gave up 4 bases; unmatched junction bases: 14. Per the germline V gene, CDR1 is MDHEN and CDR2 is SYDVKM. This CDR3 spans 19 amino acids. The CDR3, as DNA: TGTGCCAGCAGTTTTACAGGACACGGACTAGCGGGAGAGGGAGAGACCCAGTACTTC. The encoded protein is CASSFTGHGLAGEGETQYF.